Shown below are 19 T cell receptor beta chains from a single sample sequenced in a study of PD-1 blockade in mismatch repair-deficient tumors. Method: immunoSEQ multiplex PCR; TCRdb's copy keeps in-frame clones and lacks some. The sample comprises roughly 37,000 clones, roughly 84% of which are singletons, and 1% to 1.4% rests with the top ten. The sequences come from PBMCs, collected 38 weeks after starting pembrolizumab. The source is an adult with mismatch repair-deficient cancer.

This chain links TRBV5-1 with TRBJ1-1, with D unresolved. V lost 0 bases and J 0 bases, leaving 12 bases between the germline ends. CDR1 and CDR2 from the germline V gene are SGHRS and YFSETQ. The CDR3 is 16 amino acids. The CDR3, as DNA: TGCGCCAGCAGCTTGGTCTTTAGAGAGATGAACACTGAAGCTTTCTTT. It translates to CASSLVFREMNTEAFF.

The chain combines TRBV5-1 with TRBJ2-3; TRBD1 matches at 8 bases. The CDR3 totals 13 residues. The ends lost 5 bases at V and 2 bases at J; junction bases unmatched: 1. Germline V gene lookup returns CDR1 SGHRS and CDR2 YFSETQ. The CDR3 bases are TGCGCCAGCAGGGGACAGGACACAGATACGCAGTATTTT. Residues: CASRGQDTDTQYF. The whole variable domain, filled in from reference TRBV5-1 and TRBJ2-3, reads KAGVTQTPRYLIKTRGQQVTLSCSPISGHRSVSWYQQTPGQGLQFLFEYFSETQRNKGNFPGRFSGRQFSNSRSEMNVSTLELGDSALYLCASRGQDTDTQYFGPGTRLTVL.

V gene TRBV5-1 combines with J gene TRBJ2-1; TRBD2 might be the D (6 bases). In germline, CDR1 is SGHRS, CDR2 YFSETQ. The CDR3 sequence is 15 residues long. The V and J ends lost 4 bases and 5 bases respectively, with 16 bases between them. The CDR3 coding sequence is TGCGCCAGCAGCCCGGAAGGACTATGGGACAATGAGCAGTTCTTC. Protein: CASSPEGLWDNEQFF. The full variable domain, rest sourced from reference TRBV5-1 and TRBJ2-1, is KAGVTQTPRYLIKTRGQQVTLSCSPISGHRSVSWYQQTPGQGLQFLFEYFSETQRNKGNFPGRFSGRQFSNSRSEMNVSTLELGDSALYLCASSPEGLWDNEQFFGPGTRLTVL.

The chain uses TRBV7-3 and TRBJ2-7, with D possibly TRBD2 on 5 matching bases. Germline assignment: CDR1 SGHTA and CDR2 FQGTGA. The CDR3 runs to 13 residues. The V gene lost 5 bases and the J gene lost 5 bases, with 13 bases spanning the gap. DNA for the CDR3: TGTGCCAGCAGCGAGACTGGGGAGAACGAGCAGTACTTC. Its protein product is CASSETGENEQYF.

The chain uses TRBV6-6 and TRBJ2-3, with 9 nucleotides matching TRBD2. J gave up 4 bases and V 6 bases, and 5 bases lay outside the gene matches. The CDR3 has 14 amino acids. The germline V gene encodes CDR1 MNHNY and CDR2 SVGAGI (reference sequence). CDR3 loop: CASRLASGADTQYF. In nucleotides, the CDR3 is TGTGCCAGCAGGCTGGCTAGCGGGGCAGATACGCAGTATTTT.

The chain employs TRBV19 and TRBJ2-5; no firm D call. The better agreement between TRBJ2-7 and the DNA end casts doubt on the J call. The length of the CDR3 is 13 residues. The germline CDR1 and CDR2 sequences are LNHDA and SQIVND (reference sequence). CDR3 protein: CASSISPHYEQYF. The CDR3 DNA reads as TGTGCCAGTAGTATTAGTCCGCACTACGAGCAGTACTTC.

This sequence joins TRBV11-2 and TRBJ2-7, with D unclear. Per the germline V gene, CDR1 is SGHAT and CDR2 is FQNNGV. The CDR3 has 13 residues. Trimming took 5 bases from V and 1 from J, leaving 9 bases between them. The CDR3 DNA reads as TGTGCCAGCAGCCCCCCCGGGTCCTACGAGCAGTACTTC. It yields the protein CASSPPGSYEQYF.

The J gene is TRBJ1-1, the V gene TRBV19; TRBD1 matches at 9 bases. Per the germline V gene, CDR1 is LNHDA and CDR2 is SQIVND (reference sequence). V dropped 1 base and J dropped 4; count of bases not matched to a gene: 4. The CDR3 contains 15 residues. The CDR3 loop reads CASSIGRTGVTEAFF. The CDR3 region has the DNA TGTGCCAGTAGTATAGGTCGGACAGGGGTCACTGAAGCTTTCTTT.

Worth noting for this clone: An end of the junction differs from the germline gene, which may be a read error. The rearrangement links TRBV5-4 to TRBJ1-2; D possibly corresponds to TRBD1 (5 bases). This CDR3 contains 13 residues. Germline CDR1 and CDR2: SGHNT and YYREEE (reference sequence). The CDR3 nucleotides read TGTGTCAGCAGTCCCGACAGATCCTATGGCTACACCTTC. Protein sequence: CVSSPDRSYGYTF.

The chain combines TRBV14 with TRBJ2-3, with 10 bases fitting TRBD2. V dropped 0 bases and J dropped 4; count of bases not matched to a gene: 4. This CDR3 comprises 16 residues. Germline-derived CDR1 and CDR2 are SGHDN and FVKESK. The CDR3 nucleotides are TGTGCCAGCAGCCAAGATGGCCTAGCGGGAGCAGATACGCAGTATTTT. This encodes CASSQDGLAGADTQYF.

The chain has TRBV29-1 and TRBJ1-2; D is uncertain. The germline gives CDR1 SQVTM, CDR2 ANQGSEA. The ends were cut back, 0 bases at V and 8 bases at J, with 13 bases in the middle. The CDR3 spans 13 residues. The CDR3 DNA reads TGCAGCGTTGAAGATCAGGCTTCCGGAGGCTACACCTTC. The encoded protein is CSVEDQASGGYTF.

In nucleotides, the CDR3 is TGTGCCAGCAGTTCGGCAGGGGGCGTCGGGGCCAACGTCCTGACTTTC. Amino acids: CASSSAGGVGANVLTF. The chain employs TRBV6-7 and TRBJ2-6; 8 positions agree with TRBD1. TRBV6-7 is flagged as an ORF with uncertain function. V lost 4 bases and J lost 4; bases outside the gene matches: 6. This CDR3 has 16 amino acids.

This chain links TRBV18 with TRBJ2-2, with TRBD1 matching over 7 bases. Trimming cost V 6 bases and J 3 bases; bases outside gene matches: 4. The CDR3 has 14 amino acids. Germline lookup yields CDR1 KGHSH and CDR2 LQKENI. The CDR3 DNA follows: TGTGCCAGCTCCCGACAGGGCCACACCGGGGAGCTGTTTTTT. Translation gives CASSRQGHTGELFF.

The rearrangement links TRBV5-1 to TRBJ1-1; D gene unclear. Trimming took 0 bases from V and 1 from J, leaving 10 bases between them. Per the germline V gene, CDR1 is SGHRS and CDR2 is YFSETQ. The CDR3 totals 15 residues. CDR3 region: CASSLEGAGNTEAFF. The DNA of the CDR3 is TGCGCCAGCAGCTTGGAAGGCGCAGGGAACACTGAAGCTTTCTTT.

This clone occurred once. This chain connects TRBV5-4 to TRBJ2-2; 8 positions match TRBD1. V shed 3 bases and J 1 base; nucleotides not matched to a gene: 2. The germline V gene has CDR1 SGHNT and CDR2 YYREEE (reference sequence). This CDR3 spans 15 amino acids. The CDR3 nucleotides are TGTGCCAGCAGCTCCGGGACAGGGAACACCGGGGAGCTGTTTTTT. It specifies CASSSGTGNTGELFF.

V and J are TRBV9 and TRBJ2-7, with 8 bases identical to TRBD1. Trimming removed 4 bases from V and 4 bases from J; junction bases left unmatched: 4. The length of the CDR3 is 13 residues. Germline assignment: CDR1 SGDLS and CDR2 YYNGEE. CDR3 sequence reads: CASSKGTGYEQYF. In DNA form, the CDR3 reads TGTGCCAGCAGCAAAGGGACAGGATACGAGCAGTACTTC.

The genes are TRBV5-1 and TRBJ1-4; D gene uncertain. V lost 3 bases and J lost 8, with 17 bases in between. CDR3 size: 15 residues. Germline V gene sequence: CDR1 SGHRS, CDR2 YFSETQ. CDR3 region: CASSSHGPSEEKLFF. Here the CDR3 DNA reads TGCGCCAGCAGCTCCCACGGTCCTTCGGAGGAAAAACTGTTTTTT.

The CDR3 sequence: CASSLGESSGSSSEQYF. CDR3 DNA sequence: TGTGCCAGCAGCTTAGGGGAGTCTAGCGGGAGTAGTAGCGAGCAGTACTTC. The genes are TRBV7-9 and TRBJ2-7; 10 nucleotides line up with TRBD2. The junction had 12 bases not matched to a gene; V was cut back by 1 base and J by 6 bases. Germline lookup yields CDR1 SEHNR and CDR2 FQNEAQ (reference sequence). This CDR3 contains 17 residues.

V gene TRBV6-1 combines with J gene TRBJ1-3, with D possibly being TRBD1 (5 bases). CDR3 length: 16 residues. Germline-derived CDR1 and CDR2 are MNHNS and SASEGT. V lost 2 bases, J lost 3 bases, and 14 bases lay in between. The CDR3 loop is CASSETVGRDGNTIYF. The CDR3 DNA sequence: TGTGCCAGCAGTGAAACTGTAGGCAGGGATGGAAACACCATATATTTT.